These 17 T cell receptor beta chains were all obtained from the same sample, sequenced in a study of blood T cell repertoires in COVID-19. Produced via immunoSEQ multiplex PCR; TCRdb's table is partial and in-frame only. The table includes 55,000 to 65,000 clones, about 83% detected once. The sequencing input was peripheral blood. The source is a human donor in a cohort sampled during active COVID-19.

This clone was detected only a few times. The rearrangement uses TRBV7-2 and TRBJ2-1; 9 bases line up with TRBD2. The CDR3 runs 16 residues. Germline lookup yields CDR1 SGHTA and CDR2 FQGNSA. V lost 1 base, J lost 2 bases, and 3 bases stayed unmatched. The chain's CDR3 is CASSLVSGGTYNEQFF. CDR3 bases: TGTGCCAGCAGCTTAGTGAGCGGGGGGACCTACAATGAGCAGTTCTTC.

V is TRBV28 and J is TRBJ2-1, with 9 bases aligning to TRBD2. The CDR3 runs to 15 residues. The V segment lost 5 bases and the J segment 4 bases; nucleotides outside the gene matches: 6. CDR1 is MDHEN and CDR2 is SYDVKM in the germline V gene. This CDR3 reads CASSPTSGPYNEQFF. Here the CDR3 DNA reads TGTGCCAGCAGTCCTACTAGCGGGCCTTACAATGAGCAGTTCTTC.

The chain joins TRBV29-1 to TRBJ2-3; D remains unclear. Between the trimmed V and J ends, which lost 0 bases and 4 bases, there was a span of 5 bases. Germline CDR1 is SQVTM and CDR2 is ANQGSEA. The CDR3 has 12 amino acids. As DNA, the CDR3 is TGCAGCGTTGAAGAGGGCGCAGATACGCAGTATTTT. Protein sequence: CSVEEGADTQYF.

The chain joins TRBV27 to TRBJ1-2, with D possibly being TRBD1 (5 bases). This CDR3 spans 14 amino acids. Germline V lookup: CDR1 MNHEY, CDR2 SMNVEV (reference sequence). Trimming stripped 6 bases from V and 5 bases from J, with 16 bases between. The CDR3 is CASSPSGMAYGYTF. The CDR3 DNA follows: TGTGCCAGCAGCCCCTCAGGGATGGCGTATGGCTACACCTTC.

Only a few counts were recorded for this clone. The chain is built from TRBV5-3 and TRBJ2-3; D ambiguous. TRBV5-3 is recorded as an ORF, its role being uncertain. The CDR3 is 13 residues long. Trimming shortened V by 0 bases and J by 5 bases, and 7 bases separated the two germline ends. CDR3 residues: CARSLVLRDTQYF. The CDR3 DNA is TGTGCCAGAAGCTTGGTACTGCGAGATACGCAGTATTTT.

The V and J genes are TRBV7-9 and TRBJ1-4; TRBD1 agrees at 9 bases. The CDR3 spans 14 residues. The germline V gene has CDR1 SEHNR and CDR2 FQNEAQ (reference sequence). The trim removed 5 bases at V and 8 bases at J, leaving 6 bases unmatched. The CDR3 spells CASSAGTGKEKLFF. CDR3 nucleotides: TGTGCCAGCAGCGCCGGGACAGGGAAGGAAAAACTGTTTTTT.

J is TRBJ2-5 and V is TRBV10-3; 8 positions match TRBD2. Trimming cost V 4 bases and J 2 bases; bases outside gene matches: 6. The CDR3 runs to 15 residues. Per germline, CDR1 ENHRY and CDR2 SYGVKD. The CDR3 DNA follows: TGTGCCATCAGTGGGTTTAGCGGGAATCAAGAGACCCAGTACTTC. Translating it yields CAISGFSGNQETQYF.

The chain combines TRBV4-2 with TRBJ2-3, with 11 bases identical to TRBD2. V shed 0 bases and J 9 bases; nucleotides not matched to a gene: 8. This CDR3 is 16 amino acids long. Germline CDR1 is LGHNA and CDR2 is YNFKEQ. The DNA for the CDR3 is TGTGCCAGCAGCCAAGAAGATAGCGGGGGGGCGGGGACGCAGTATTTT. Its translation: CASSQEDSGGAGTQYF.

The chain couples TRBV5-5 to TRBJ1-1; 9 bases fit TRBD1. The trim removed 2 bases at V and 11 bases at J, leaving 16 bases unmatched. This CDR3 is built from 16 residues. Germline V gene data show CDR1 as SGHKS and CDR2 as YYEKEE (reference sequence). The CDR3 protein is CASSFAVVGGTGRAFF. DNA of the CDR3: TGTGCCAGCAGCTTTGCGGTTGTTGGGGGGACAGGGAGGGCTTTCTTT.

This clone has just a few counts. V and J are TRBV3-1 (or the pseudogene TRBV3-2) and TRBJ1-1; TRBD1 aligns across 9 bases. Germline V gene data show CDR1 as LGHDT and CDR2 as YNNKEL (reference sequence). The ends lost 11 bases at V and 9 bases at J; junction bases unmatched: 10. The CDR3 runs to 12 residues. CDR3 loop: CACAGTGRKAFF. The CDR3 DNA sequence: TGTGCCTGCGCCGGGACAGGGAGGAAAGCTTTCTTT.

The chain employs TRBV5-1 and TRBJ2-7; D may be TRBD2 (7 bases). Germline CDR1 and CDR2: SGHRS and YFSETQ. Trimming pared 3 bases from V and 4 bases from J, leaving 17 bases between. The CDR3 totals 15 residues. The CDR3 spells CASSWSLGGQYEQYF. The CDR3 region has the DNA TGCGCCAGCAGCTGGAGCCTGGGGGGGCAGTACGAGCAGTACTTC.

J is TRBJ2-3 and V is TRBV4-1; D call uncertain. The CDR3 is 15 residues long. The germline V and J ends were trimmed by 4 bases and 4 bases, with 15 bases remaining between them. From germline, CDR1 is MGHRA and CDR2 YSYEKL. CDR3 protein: CASSLNPGGADTQYF. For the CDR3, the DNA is TGCGCCAGCAGCCTTAACCCCGGCGGCGCAGATACGCAGTATTTT.

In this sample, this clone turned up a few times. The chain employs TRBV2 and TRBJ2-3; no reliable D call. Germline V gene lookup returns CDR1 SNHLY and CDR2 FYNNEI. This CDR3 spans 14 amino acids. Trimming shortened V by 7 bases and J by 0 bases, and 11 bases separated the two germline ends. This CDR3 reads CASTVARSTDTQYF. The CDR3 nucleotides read TGTGCCAGCACCGTCGCCCGGAGCACAGATACGCAGTATTTT.

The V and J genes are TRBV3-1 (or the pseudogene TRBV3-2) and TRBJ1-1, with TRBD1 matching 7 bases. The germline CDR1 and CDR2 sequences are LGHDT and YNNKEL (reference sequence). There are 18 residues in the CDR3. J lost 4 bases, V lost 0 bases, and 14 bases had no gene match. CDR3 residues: CASSQDFVRRGRFTEAFF. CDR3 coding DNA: TGTGCCAGCAGCCAAGATTTTGTAAGAAGGGGGCGCTTCACTGAAGCTTTCTTT.

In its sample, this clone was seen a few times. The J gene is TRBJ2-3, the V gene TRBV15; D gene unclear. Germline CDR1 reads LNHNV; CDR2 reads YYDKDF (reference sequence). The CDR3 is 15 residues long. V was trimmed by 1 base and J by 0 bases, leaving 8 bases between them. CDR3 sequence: CATSRALTSTDTQYF. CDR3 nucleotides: TGTGCCACCAGCAGAGCTCTAACTAGCACAGATACGCAGTATTTT.

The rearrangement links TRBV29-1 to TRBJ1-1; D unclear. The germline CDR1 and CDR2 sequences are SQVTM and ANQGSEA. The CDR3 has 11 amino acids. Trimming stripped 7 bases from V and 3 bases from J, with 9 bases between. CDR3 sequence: CSAQLDTEAFF. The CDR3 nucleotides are TGCAGCGCTCAGTTGGACACTGAAGCTTTCTTT.

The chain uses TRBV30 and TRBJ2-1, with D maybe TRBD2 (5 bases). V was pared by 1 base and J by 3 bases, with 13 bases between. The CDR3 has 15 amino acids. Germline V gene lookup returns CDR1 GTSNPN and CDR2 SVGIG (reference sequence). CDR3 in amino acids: CAWSEKRRHYNEQFF. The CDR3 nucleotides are TGTGCCTGGAGTGAAAAGCGGCGCCACTACAATGAGCAGTTCTTC.